Listed here are 8 T cell receptor beta chains from one sample, sequenced in a study of T cell responses to AZD1222 COVID-19 vaccine. Libraries were prepared by immunoSEQ multiplex PCR; TCRdb keeps only in-frame clonotypes and omits some of them. Among 130,000 or so clones, over 90% were seen once, and the ten largest hold 4.5% to 6%. Sequencing was performed on peripheral blood, taken on day 0 of AZD1222 vaccination. The receptors were gathered from an adult in good health.

J is TRBJ2-7 and V is TRBV6-9, with D uncertain. From germline, CDR1 is MNHGY and CDR2 SVAAGI. The length of the CDR3 is 15 residues. The germline V and J ends were trimmed by 7 bases and 0 bases, with 16 bases remaining between them. The CDR3 spells CASTLWSISSYEQYF. The DNA of the CDR3 is TGTGCCAGCACCCTTTGGTCGATTAGCTCCTACGAGCAGTACTTC.

The rearrangement joins TRBV28 to TRBJ1-5, with TRBD1 matching over 9 bases. This CDR3 has 15 residues. V shed 3 bases and J 7 bases; nucleotides not matched to a gene: 7. Per the germline V gene, CDR1 is MDHEN and CDR2 is SYDVKM. CDR3 DNA sequence: TGTGCCAGCAGTTTGACAGGGGGGTATGGACAGCCCCAGCATTTT. Protein product: CASSLTGGYGQPQHF.

The chain links TRBV7-8 to TRBJ2-5; D remains unclear. There are 13 residues in the CDR3. Germline assignment: CDR1 SGHVS and CDR2 FQNEAQ. V was clipped by 1 base and J by 4 bases, with 7 bases between them. CDR3 residues: CASSLDDLETQYF. DNA of the CDR3: TGTGCCAGCAGCTTAGATGATTTAGAGACCCAGTACTTC.

The chain carries TRBV5-1 and TRBJ1-2; perhaps TRBD1 as D (6 bases). The CDR3 totals 15 residues. Trimming left V 5 bases short and J 7 bases short, with 21 bases between. Looked up from germline, CDR1 is SGHRS and CDR2 is YFSETQ. The DNA for the CDR3 is TGCGCCAGCAGGCCTGACAGGAGTAATGTGGGTGGCTACACCTTC. Translated: CASRPDRSNVGGYTF. Full variable domain (rest looked up from reference TRBV5-1 and TRBJ1-2): KAGVTQTPRYLIKTRGQQVTLSCSPISGHRSVSWYQQTPGQGLQFLFEYFSETQRNKGNFPGRFSGRQFSNSRSEMNVSTLELGDSALYLCASRPDRSNVGGYTFGSGTRLTVV.

The CDR3 region is CASSIGGAYEKLFF. As DNA, the CDR3 is TGTGCCAGTAGTATTGGAGGGGCTTATGAAAAACTGTTTTTT. The chain couples TRBV19 to TRBJ1-4, with D perhaps matching TRBD1 (5 bases). V was shortened by 3 bases and J by 6 bases, with 11 bases between the two germline ends. The CDR3 extends over 14 amino acids. The germline V gene has CDR1 LNHDA and CDR2 SQIVND (reference sequence).

The chain combines TRBV6-5 with TRBJ2-1; no firm D call. Germline CDR1 is MNHEY and CDR2 is SVGAGI. V was cut by 7 bases and J by 9 bases, with 10 bases left in between. The CDR3 extends over 11 amino acids. CDR3 residues: CASISVGEQFF. DNA of the CDR3: TGTGCCAGCATAAGTGTCGGTGAGCAGTTCTTC.

This clone was seen a few times. This chain uses TRBV12-3 or TRBV12-4 with TRBJ1-1, with D hard to call. The CDR3 has 13 amino acids. Trimming left V 5 bases short and J 0 bases short, with 7 bases between. CDR3 sequence: CASSQTVNTEAFF. In nucleotides, the CDR3 is TGTGCCAGCAGTCAGACGGTGAACACTGAAGCTTTCTTT.

The chain recombines TRBV4-2 with TRBJ2-3, with 9 bases lining up with TRBD2. CDR1 LGHNA and CDR2 YNFKEQ come from the germline V gene. With 0 bases clipped from V and 5 bases from J, the junction kept 9 bases outside the gene matches. There are 17 residues in the CDR3. Here the CDR3 reads CASSQDLAGGPKDTQYF. The CDR3 DNA sequence: TGTGCCAGCAGCCAAGATTTGGCGGGAGGGCCCAAAGATACGCAGTATTTT.